The T cell receptor beta chain under discussion was sequenced for a study of cytomegalovirus exposure and HLA in healthy donors. PCR amplification relied on 60 Vbeta primers (plus 13 Jbeta primers). TCRdb keeps only in-frame clones here, not all; method: immunoSEQ multiplex PCR. The table includes some 100,000 clones, roughly 63% detected once. Trimming took 7 bases from V and 2 from J, leaving 17 bases between them. The germline gives CDR1 MNHEY, CDR2 SVGAGI. This CDR3 contains 15 residues. Points on this clone: The antigen is unknown.

Study results and caveats: Previous analysis showed most TCR beta V segments were productive about 90% or about 30% of the time. Most sequenced TCRs were rare (though some public TCRs occurred in many donors).

The chain employs TRBV6-5 and TRBJ2-5, with D possibly matching TRBD2 (5 bases). Sequencing was performed on PBMCs. This receptor was taken from a woman aged 65 to 85 in good health and CMV-seropositive. This CDR3 is CASTPVAGAQETQYF. CDR3 bases: TGTGCCAGCACCCCGGTGGCGGGCGCTCAAGAGACCCAGTACTTC.